The 20 T cell receptor beta chains given below trace back to one sample, sequenced in a study of OX40 agonist ivuxolimab in advanced cancers. Profiling relied on immunoSEQ multiplex PCR, and the TCRdb table lists in-frame clones only, not all of them. In the table there are about 35,000 clones, around 80% of which are singletons. Sequencing was performed on CD4+ or CD8+ T cells sorted from blood, taken in a trial of the OX40 agonist ivuxolimab. The receptors stem from an adult with an advanced solid tumor such as melanoma, head and neck, liver or kidney cancer.

V is TRBV30 and J is TRBJ1-2; no clear D. V dropped 4 bases and J dropped 0 bases, with 12 bases sitting between them. CDR3 length equals 14 residues. Per the germline V gene, CDR1 is GTSNPN and CDR2 is SVGIG (reference sequence). The CDR3 reads CAWNVVRSNYGYTF. In nucleotides, the CDR3 is TGTGCCTGGAATGTGGTTAGGTCTAACTATGGCTACACCTTC.

J is TRBJ2-2 and V is TRBV18, with D hard to call. Germline CDR1 is KGHSH and CDR2 is LQKENI. The CDR3 length is 13 residues. The V and J ends lost 4 bases and 1 base respectively, with 4 bases between them. The CDR3 sequence is CASSRGNTGELFF. Here the CDR3 DNA reads TGTGCCAGCTCACGCGGGAACACCGGGGAGCTGTTTTTT. Drawing the rest from reference TRBV18 and TRBJ2-2, the complete variable domain is NAGVMQNPRHLVRRRGQEARLRCSPMKGHSHVYWYRQLPEEGLKFMVYLQKENIIDESGMPKERFSAEFPKEGPSILRIQQVVRGDSAAYFCASSRGNTGELFFGEGSRLTVL.

The chain couples TRBV6-1 to TRBJ2-5, with a weak D call TRBD2 (5 bases). TRBJ2-7 matches the DNA end more closely, so the J call is doubtful. CDR3 length: 13 amino acids. CDR1 is MNHNS, CDR2 SASEGT, per germline. CDR3 in DNA: TGTGCCAGCACGAGGGAATCGACCTACGAGCAGTACTTC. This encodes CASTRESTYEQYF.

The rearrangement links TRBV2 to TRBJ1-2; unclear D gene. The CDR3 sequence is 14 residues long. CDR1 and CDR2 from the germline V gene are SNHLY and FYNNEI. Trimming cost V 4 bases and J 0 bases, with 9 bases left between them. The CDR3 DNA reads TGTGCCAGCAGTGGGAGGATAGCTAACTATGGCTACACCTTC. Its protein is CASSGRIANYGYTF.

This clone has a single count. The V and J genes are TRBV30 and TRBJ1-1; D is unclear. Trimming left V 3 bases short and J 0 bases short, with 5 bases between. Per germline, CDR1 GTSNPN and CDR2 SVGIG (reference sequence). The CDR3 extends over 12 amino acids. DNA of the CDR3: TGTGCCTGGAGAGAGGTGAACACTGAAGCTTTCTTT. Encoded protein: CAWREVNTEAFF.

This chain joins TRBV6-6 and TRBJ2-7; D remains ambiguous. CDR3 length: 13 amino acids. Trimming pared 1 base from V and 3 bases from J, leaving 7 bases between. The germline CDR1 and CDR2 sequences are MNHNY and SVGAGI (reference sequence). This CDR3 is CASSYFADYEQYF. In nucleotides, the CDR3 is TGTGCCAGCAGTTACTTCGCCGACTACGAGCAGTACTTC.

The genes are TRBV19 and TRBJ2-3; tentatively, D is TRBD1 (6 bases). Germline CDR1 LNHDA, CDR2 SQIVND (reference sequence). The CDR3 consists of 14 residues. Trimming stripped 4 bases from V and 1 base from J, with 9 bases between. The CDR3 region is CASSTQGGTDTQYF. The CDR3 DNA sequence: TGTGCCAGTAGTACACAGGGTGGCACAGATACGCAGTATTTT.

The V gene is TRBV6-5, the J gene TRBJ2-1; D unclear. The germline gives CDR1 MNHEY, CDR2 SVGAGI. The V end lost 5 bases, the J end lost 9 bases, and 8 bases lay between the germline ends. The CDR3 extends over 11 amino acids. In DNA, the CDR3 is TGTGCCAGCAGTGAATTGGGTGAGCAGTTCTTC. Translating gives CASSELGEQFF.

V and J are TRBV9 and TRBJ2-1; TRBD2 might be the D (7 bases). Trimming removed 3 bases at V and 2 bases at J, with 12 bases between. The CDR3 is 15 amino acids. CDR1 and CDR2 from the germline V gene are SGDLS and YYNGEE. The CDR3 DNA follows: TGTGCCAGCAGCGCGGGGGCGGGGGCCTACAATGAGCAGTTCTTC. As protein: CASSAGAGAYNEQFF.

This clone was seen more than once but under ten times. The chain recombines TRBV7-9 with TRBJ2-7; 8 positions agree with TRBD1. Trimming cost V 2 bases and J 7 bases; bases outside gene matches: 10. Germline V gives CDR1 SEHNR, CDR2 FQNEAQ (reference sequence). This CDR3 is built from 15 residues. CDR3: CASSLSTGQAMEQYF. In nucleotides, the CDR3 is TGTGCCAGCAGCTTATCTACGGGACAGGCCATGGAGCAGTACTTC.

The table lists this clone with a count of one. The CDR3 nucleotides read TGTGCCAGCTCAGACCGGGACATGGGCACTGAAGCTTTCTTT. Translation: CASSDRDMGTEAFF. The V and J genes are TRBV18 and TRBJ1-1; TRBD1 is a possible D gene (6 bases). Germline V gene sequence: CDR1 KGHSH, CDR2 LQKENI. With 5 bases removed from V and 4 bases from J, the gap between germline ends came to 14 bases. This CDR3 comprises 14 residues.

J is TRBJ2-7 and V is TRBV11-2; 7 bases fit TRBD1. CDR1 is SGHAT and CDR2 is FQNNGV in the germline V gene. CDR3 length: 15 residues. The V segment lost 5 bases and the J segment 2 bases; nucleotides outside the gene matches: 9. The CDR3 loop reads CASSARQGRAYEQYF. For the CDR3, the DNA is TGTGCCAGCAGCGCTCGACAGGGCAGGGCCTACGAGCAGTACTTC. The full variable domain, its missing parts supplied by reference TRBV11-2 and TRBJ2-7, is EAGVAQSPRYKIIEKRQSVAFWCNPISGHATLYWYQQILGQGPKLLIQFQNNGVVDDSQLPKDRFSAERLKGVDSTLKIQPAKLEDSAVYLCASSARQGRAYEQYFGPGTRLTVT.

The V call is TRBV5-1, the J call TRBJ2-3, with D possibly being TRBD2 (6 bases). V was trimmed by 0 bases and J by 5 bases, leaving 10 bases between them. Germline lookup yields CDR1 SGHRS and CDR2 YFSETQ. The CDR3 covers 14 residues. The CDR3, as DNA: TGCGCCAGCAGCTTGGTGGGGCGGGGAGATACGCAGTATTTT. Protein: CASSLVGRGDTQYF.

The chain carries TRBV11-2 and TRBJ2-7; the D gene is possibly TRBD2 (6 bases). The germline V gene has CDR1 SGHAT and CDR2 FQNNGV. The germline V and J ends were trimmed by 1 base and 5 bases, with 15 bases remaining between them. This CDR3 has 15 amino acids. The DNA for the CDR3 is TGTGCCAGCAGCTTAGGTGGCGGTTGGAGGGACGAGCAGTACTTC. Protein product: CASSLGGGWRDEQYF.

The chain combines TRBV11-3 with TRBJ2-1; 14 nucleotides align to TRBD2. Germline-derived CDR1 and CDR2 are SGHNT and YENEEA. Losses at the gene ends were 5 bases for V and 14 bases for J; bases not matched to a gene: 2. This CDR3 contains 12 residues. CDR3 nucleotides: TGTGCCAGCAGCCGGACTAGCGGGAGGAAGTTCTTC. Amino acid sequence: CASSRTSGRKFF.

V gene TRBV6-4 combines with J gene TRBJ1-1; TRBD1 is a possible D gene (6 bases). The CDR3 is 14 amino acids. Germline V lookup: CDR1 MRHNA, CDR2 SNTAGT. The germline V and J ends were trimmed by 6 bases and 1 base, with 12 bases remaining between them. The CDR3 here is CASRTGHKNTEAFF. The DNA for the CDR3 is TGTGCCAGCAGAACGGGACACAAGAACACTGAAGCTTTCTTT.

The chain uses TRBV5-4 and TRBJ1-2, with D unresolved. V was trimmed by 3 bases and J by 0 bases, leaving 9 bases between them. The germline V gene has CDR1 SGHNT and CDR2 YYREEE (reference sequence). The length of the CDR3 is 14 residues. CDR3: CASSSTGANYGYTF. The CDR3 nucleotides are TGTGCCAGCAGCTCGACGGGAGCTAACTATGGCTACACCTTC.

The chain is built from TRBV6-6 and TRBJ1-3; D not resolved. Looked up from germline, CDR1 is MNHNY and CDR2 is SVGAGI (reference sequence). This CDR3 contains 14 residues. The V end lost 6 bases, the J end lost 8 bases, and 17 bases lay between the germline ends. The CDR3 DNA reads as TGTGCCAGCAGGGACGGTAGTAGGGTTGACACCATATATTTT. Protein product: CASRDGSRVDTIYF.

The chain is built from TRBV2 and TRBJ2-3; D remains ambiguous. Germline V gene lookup returns CDR1 SNHLY and CDR2 FYNNEI. This CDR3 is 14 amino acids long. V was pared by 4 bases and J by 2 bases, with 10 bases between. The CDR3 DNA is TGTGCCAGCAGTGTAAGGCGCCTCACAGATACGCAGTATTTT. Residues: CASSVRRLTDTQYF.

V and J are TRBV6-5 and TRBJ2-2; unclear D gene. The V and J ends lost 8 bases and 8 bases respectively, with 12 bases between them. The CDR3 extends over 12 amino acids. Germline values: CDR1 MNHEY, CDR2 SVGAGI. CDR3 DNA sequence: TGTGCCAGCCGACCCGGTAGGGGGGAGCTGTTTTTT. It specifies CASRPGRGELFF.